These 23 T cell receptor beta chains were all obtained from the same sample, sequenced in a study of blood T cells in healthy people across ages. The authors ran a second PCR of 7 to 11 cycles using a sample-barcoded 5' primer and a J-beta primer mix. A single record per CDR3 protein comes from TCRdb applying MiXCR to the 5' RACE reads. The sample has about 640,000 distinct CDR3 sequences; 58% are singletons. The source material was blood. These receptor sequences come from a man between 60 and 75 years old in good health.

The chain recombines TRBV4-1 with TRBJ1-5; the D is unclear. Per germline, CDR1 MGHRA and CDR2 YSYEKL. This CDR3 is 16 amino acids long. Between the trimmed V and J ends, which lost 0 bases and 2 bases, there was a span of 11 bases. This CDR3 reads CASSQDPEYGNQPQHF. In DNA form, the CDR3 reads TGCGCCAGCAGCCAAGATCCTGAGTATGGCAATCAGCCCCAGCATTTT.

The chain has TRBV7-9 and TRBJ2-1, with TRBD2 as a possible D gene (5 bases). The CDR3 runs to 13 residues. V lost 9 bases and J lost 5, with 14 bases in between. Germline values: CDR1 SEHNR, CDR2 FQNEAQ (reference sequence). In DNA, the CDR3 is TGTGCCAGTCTCGGGGTTAGGAACAATGAGCAGTTCTTC. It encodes CASLGVRNNEQFF.

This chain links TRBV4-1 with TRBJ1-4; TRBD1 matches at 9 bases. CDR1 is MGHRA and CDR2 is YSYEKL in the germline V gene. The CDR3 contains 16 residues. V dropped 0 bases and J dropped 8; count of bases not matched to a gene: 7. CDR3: CASSQDLGTGLEKLFF. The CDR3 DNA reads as TGCGCCAGCAGCCAAGATCTTGGGACAGGGTTAGAAAAACTGTTTTTT.

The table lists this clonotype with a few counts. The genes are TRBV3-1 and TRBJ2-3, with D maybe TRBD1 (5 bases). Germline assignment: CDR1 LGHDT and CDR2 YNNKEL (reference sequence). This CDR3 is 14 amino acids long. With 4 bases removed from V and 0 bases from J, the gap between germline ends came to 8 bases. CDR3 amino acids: CASSPQVSTDTQYF. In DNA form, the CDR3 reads TGTGCCAGCAGCCCACAGGTTAGCACAGATACGCAGTATTTT.

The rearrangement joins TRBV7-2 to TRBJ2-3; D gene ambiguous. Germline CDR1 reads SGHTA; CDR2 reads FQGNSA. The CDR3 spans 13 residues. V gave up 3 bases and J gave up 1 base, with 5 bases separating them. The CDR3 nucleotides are TGTGCCAGCAGCTTCGACCGCACAGATACGCAGTATTTT. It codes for CASSFDRTDTQYF.

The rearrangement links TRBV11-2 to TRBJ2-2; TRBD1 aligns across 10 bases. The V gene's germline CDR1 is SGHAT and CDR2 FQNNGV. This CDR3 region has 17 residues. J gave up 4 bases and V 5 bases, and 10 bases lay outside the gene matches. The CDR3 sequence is CASSPIRQGAFTGELFF. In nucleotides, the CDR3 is TGTGCCAGCAGCCCCATACGACAGGGGGCTTTCACCGGGGAGCTGTTTTTT.

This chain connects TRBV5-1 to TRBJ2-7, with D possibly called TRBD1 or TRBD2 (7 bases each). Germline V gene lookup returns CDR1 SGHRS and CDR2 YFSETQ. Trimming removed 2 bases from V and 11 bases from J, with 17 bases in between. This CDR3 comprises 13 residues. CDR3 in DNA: TGCGCCAGCAGCTTTGAGACAGGGACTAAGAAGTACTTC. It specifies CASSFETGTKKYF.

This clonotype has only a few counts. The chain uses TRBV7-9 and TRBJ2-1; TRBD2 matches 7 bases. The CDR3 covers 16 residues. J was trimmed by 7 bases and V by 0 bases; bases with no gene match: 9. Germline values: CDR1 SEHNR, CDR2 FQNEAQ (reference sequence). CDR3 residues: CASSLAGGGAVNEQFF. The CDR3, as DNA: TGTGCCAGCAGCTTAGCTGGCGGGGGAGCGGTAAATGAGCAGTTCTTC.

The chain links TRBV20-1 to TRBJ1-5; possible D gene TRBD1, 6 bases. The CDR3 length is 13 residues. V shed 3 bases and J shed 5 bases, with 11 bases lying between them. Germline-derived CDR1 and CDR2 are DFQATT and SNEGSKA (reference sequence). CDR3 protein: CSARGGRDQPQHF. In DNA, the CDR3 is TGCAGTGCTAGGGGGGGCCGGGATCAGCCCCAGCATTTT.

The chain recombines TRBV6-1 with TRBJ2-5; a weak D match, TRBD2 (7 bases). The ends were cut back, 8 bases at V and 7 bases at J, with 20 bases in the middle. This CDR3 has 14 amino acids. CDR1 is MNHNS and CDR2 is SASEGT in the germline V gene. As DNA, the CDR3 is TGTGCCAGCCGCAAAAGCGGGGCACAGGGGACCCAGTACTTC. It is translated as CASRKSGAQGTQYF.

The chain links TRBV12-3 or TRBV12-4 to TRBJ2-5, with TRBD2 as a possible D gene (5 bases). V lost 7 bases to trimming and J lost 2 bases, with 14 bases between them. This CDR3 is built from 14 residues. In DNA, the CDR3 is TGTGCCAGCACCCTCGGGGTCCTGCAAGAGACCCAGTACTTC. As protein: CASTLGVLQETQYF.

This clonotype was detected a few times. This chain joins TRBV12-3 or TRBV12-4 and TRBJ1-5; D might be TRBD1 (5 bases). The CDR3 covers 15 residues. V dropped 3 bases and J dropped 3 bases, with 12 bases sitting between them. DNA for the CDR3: TGTGCCAGCAGTTTGGCAGGGCAACACAATCAGCCCCAGCATTTT. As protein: CASSLAGQHNQPQHF.

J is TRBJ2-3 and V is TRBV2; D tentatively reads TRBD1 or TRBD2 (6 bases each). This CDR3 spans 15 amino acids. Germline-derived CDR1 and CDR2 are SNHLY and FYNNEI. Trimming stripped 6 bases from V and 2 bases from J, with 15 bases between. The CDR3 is CASRLTGGYTDTQYF. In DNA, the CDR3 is TGTGCCAGCAGGCTGACAGGAGGGTACACAGATACGCAGTATTTT.

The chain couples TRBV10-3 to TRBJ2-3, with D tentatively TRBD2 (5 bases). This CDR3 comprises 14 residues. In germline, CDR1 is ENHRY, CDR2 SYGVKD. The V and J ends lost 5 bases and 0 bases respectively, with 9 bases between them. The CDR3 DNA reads TGTGCCATCAGTATACTAGAAAGCACAGATACGCAGTATTTT. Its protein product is CAISILESTDTQYF.

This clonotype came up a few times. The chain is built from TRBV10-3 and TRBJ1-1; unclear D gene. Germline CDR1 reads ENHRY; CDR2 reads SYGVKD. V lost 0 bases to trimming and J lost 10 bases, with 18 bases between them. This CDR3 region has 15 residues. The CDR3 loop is CAISESLGGRSGAFF. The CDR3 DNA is TGTGCCATCAGTGAGTCGTTGGGCGGGAGGAGTGGAGCTTTCTTT.

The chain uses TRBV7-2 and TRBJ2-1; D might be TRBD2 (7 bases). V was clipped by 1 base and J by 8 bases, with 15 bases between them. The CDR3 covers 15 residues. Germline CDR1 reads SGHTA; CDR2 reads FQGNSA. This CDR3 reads CASSLVGGGLHEQFF. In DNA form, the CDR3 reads TGTGCCAGCAGCTTAGTGGGGGGGGGCCTCCATGAGCAGTTCTTC.

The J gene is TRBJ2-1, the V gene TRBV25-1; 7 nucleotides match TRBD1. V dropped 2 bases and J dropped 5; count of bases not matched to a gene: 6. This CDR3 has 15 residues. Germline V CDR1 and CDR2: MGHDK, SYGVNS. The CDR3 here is CASSEGTAGDNEQFF. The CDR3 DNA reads TGTGCCAGCAGTGAAGGGACAGCAGGCGACAATGAGCAGTTCTTC.

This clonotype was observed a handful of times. The CDR3 DNA sequence: TGCGCCAGCAGCCAAGAGCCCTCGTTAGGGACAGGGACGAAAGAGCAGTACTTC. Translated: CASSQEPSLGTGTKEQYF. The V and J genes are TRBV4-1 and TRBJ2-7; the match to TRBD1 covers 9 bases. Trimming took 0 bases from V and 7 from J; bases not matched to a gene: 16. The CDR3 extends over 18 amino acids. In germline, CDR1 is MGHRA, CDR2 YSYEKL.

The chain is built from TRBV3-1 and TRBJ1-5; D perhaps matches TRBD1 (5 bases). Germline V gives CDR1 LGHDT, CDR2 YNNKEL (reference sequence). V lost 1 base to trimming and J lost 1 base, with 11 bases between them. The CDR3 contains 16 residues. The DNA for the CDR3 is TGTGCCAGCAGCCAAGCGGGGGTAGGGAGCAATCAGCCCCAGCATTTT. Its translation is CASSQAGVGSNQPQHF.

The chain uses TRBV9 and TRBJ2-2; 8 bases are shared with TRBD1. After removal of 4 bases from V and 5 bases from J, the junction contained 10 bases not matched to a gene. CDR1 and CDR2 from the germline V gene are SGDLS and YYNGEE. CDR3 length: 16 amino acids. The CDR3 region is CASSTGGQGRTGELFF. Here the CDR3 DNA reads TGTGCCAGCAGCACAGGGGGGCAGGGGAGGACCGGGGAGCTGTTTTTT.

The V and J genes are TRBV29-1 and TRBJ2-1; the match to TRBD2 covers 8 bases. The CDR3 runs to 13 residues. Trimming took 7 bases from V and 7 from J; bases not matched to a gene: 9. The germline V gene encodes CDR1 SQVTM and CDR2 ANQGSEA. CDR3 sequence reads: CSAGRRGGNEQFF. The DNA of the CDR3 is TGCAGCGCTGGGAGACGGGGGGGGAATGAGCAGTTCTTC.

The CDR3 region is CASRAEGHYGYTF. The CDR3 bases are TGTGCCAGCAGGGCAGAGGGCCACTATGGCTACACCTTC. The rearrangement joins TRBV6-5 to TRBJ1-2; D is unresolved. Trimming removed 6 bases from V and 3 bases from J, with 11 bases in between. The CDR3 spans 13 residues. The V gene's germline CDR1 is MNHEY and CDR2 SVGAGI.

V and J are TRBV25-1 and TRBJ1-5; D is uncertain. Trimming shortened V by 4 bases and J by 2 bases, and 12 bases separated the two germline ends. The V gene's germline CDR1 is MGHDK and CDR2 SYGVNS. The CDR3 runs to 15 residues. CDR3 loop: CASSAAGGGNQPQHF. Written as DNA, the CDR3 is TGTGCCAGCAGTGCCGCGGGCGGCGGCAATCAGCCCCAGCATTTT.